Each of the 20 T cell receptor beta chains below was sequenced from the same sample in a study of blood T cells in healthy people across ages. The second PCR ran roughly 6 to 11 cycles with a sample-barcoded 5' primer and J-beta primers. TCRdb passed the 5' RACE reads through MiXCR, listing each CDR3 protein once. This table has some 1.8 million distinct CDR3 sequences, approximately 40% appearing once. The sample consisted of blood. These receptors all come from a human donor in good health.

The table lists this clonotype with a few counts. One end of the junction is discordant with germline, which a read error may explain. The chain combines TRBV20-1 with TRBJ2-7, with D perhaps matching TRBD2 (7 bases). The CDR3 spans 13 residues. The germline V gene encodes CDR1 DFQATT and CDR2 SNEGSKA (reference sequence). The CDR3 nucleotides are TGCAGTGCTAGCCTCGCGGGGGCCTACGAGCTGTACTTC. Its protein product is CSASLAGAYELYF.

This rearrangement joins TRBV20-1 to TRBJ1-6, with D maybe TRBD1 (5 bases). Trimming took 4 bases from V and 14 from J, leaving 18 bases between them. The CDR3 is 13 amino acids. Germline CDR1 DFQATT, CDR2 SNEGSKA (reference sequence). The CDR3 coding sequence is TGCAGTGCTAACCGGGACTCCGGAGGGTCCCTCCACTTT. It is translated as CSANRDSGGSLHF.

This clonotype was observed a single time. The rearrangement joins TRBV7-2 to TRBJ1-1; TRBD1 aligns across 8 bases. The V segment lost 2 bases and the J segment 2 bases; nucleotides outside the gene matches: 7. The CDR3 length is 16 residues. Germline CDR1 reads SGHTA; CDR2 reads FQGNSA. The DNA of the CDR3 is TGTGCCAGCAGCTTAATGCCCAGGGGGCGAAACACTGAAGCTTTCTTT. It codes for CASSLMPRGRNTEAFF. Variable domain in full (rest from reference TRBV7-2 and TRBJ1-1): GAGVSQSPSNKVTEKGKDVELRCDPISGHTALYWYRQSLGQGLEFLIYFQGNSAPDKSGLPSDRFSAERTGGSVSTLTIQRTQQEDSAVYLCASSLMPRGRNTEAFFGQGTRLTVV.

The genes are TRBV21-1 and TRBJ2-7; the D call TRBD1 from the table was never checked on the DNA. TRBV21-1 is annotated as a pseudogene. The CDR3 has 13 residues. The CDR3 DNA follows: TGTGCCAGCATCCCTGAACGGACCTACGAGCAGTACTTC. Its protein product is CASIPERTYEQYF.

The chain couples TRBV6-5 to TRBJ2-7; TRBD1 agrees at 10 bases. Trimming took 5 bases from V and 6 from J; bases not matched to a gene: 4. In germline, CDR1 is MNHEY, CDR2 SVGAGI. This CDR3 contains 13 residues. The DNA for the CDR3 is TGTGCCAGCAGTCACCGGGACAGGGGCGAGCAGTACTTC. Translation: CASSHRDRGEQYF.

This clonotype was observed at least ten times. J is TRBJ2-7 and V is TRBV12-3 or TRBV12-4, with D perhaps TRBD2 (6 bases). V was shortened by 5 bases and J by 1 base, with 9 bases between the two germline ends. The CDR3 contains 13 residues. The CDR3 is CASSKSGSYEQYF. The CDR3 DNA follows: TGTGCCAGCAGTAAGAGCGGGTCCTACGAGCAGTACTTC.

This clonotype was observed a few times. Germline and junction disagree at one end, which may indicate a read error. This sequence joins TRBV20-1 and TRBJ2-1; D may match TRBD1 or TRBD2 (6 bases each). Germline V gives CDR1 DFQATT, CDR2 SNEGSKA (reference sequence). The CDR3 sequence is 13 residues long. The chain's CDR3 is CSADAFGGNERFF. CDR3 DNA: TGCAGTGCAGACGCCTTCGGGGGCAATGAGCGGTTCTTC.

This rearrangement joins TRBV5-1 to TRBJ1-1; TRBD1 matches at 7 bases. V lost 0 bases to trimming and J lost 11 bases; unmatched junction nucleotides: 10. CDR3 length equals 14 residues. CDR1 and CDR2 from the germline V gene are SGHRS and YFSETQ. For the CDR3, the DNA is TGCGCCAGCAGCTTGGGGGACAGTGGGCTTCCCGCTTTCTTT. This gives the protein CASSLGDSGLPAFF. The full variable domain, its missing parts supplied by reference TRBV5-1 and TRBJ1-1, is KAGVTQTPRYLIKTRGQQVTLSCSPISGHRSVSWYQQTPGQGLQFLFEYFSETQRNKGNFPGRFSGRQFSNSRSEMNVSTLELGDSALYLCASSLGDSGLPAFFGQGTRLTVV.

This chain links TRBV6-1 with TRBJ2-2, with D unresolved. CDR1 is MNHNS and CDR2 is SASEGT in the germline V gene. The CDR3 is 14 amino acids. V was clipped by 5 bases and J by 3 bases, with 10 bases between them. The CDR3 DNA reads as TGTGCCAGCAGTAGAAGTTGGGACACCGGGGAGCTGTTTTTT. It codes for CASSRSWDTGELFF.

This clonotype came up a few times. The rearrangement joins TRBV4-1 to TRBJ2-7; D possibly corresponds to TRBD1 (6 bases). This CDR3 contains 15 residues. V was clipped by 7 bases and J by 2 bases, with 18 bases between them. Germline V gene data show CDR1 as MGHRA and CDR2 as YSYEKL. The CDR3 here is CASMERQTGAYEQYF. The CDR3 nucleotides are TGCGCCAGCATGGAACGGCAGACAGGAGCCTACGAGCAGTACTTC.

This clonotype was observed a few times. This chain uses TRBV5-1 with TRBJ2-3; weak D call: TRBD2 (6 bases). This CDR3 is built from 17 residues. The ends were cut back, 0 bases at V and 3 bases at J, with 17 bases in the middle. Germline lookup yields CDR1 SGHRS and CDR2 YFSETQ. The CDR3: CASSLAGDTRETDTQYF. In DNA form, the CDR3 reads TGCGCCAGCAGCTTGGCCGGAGACACCCGGGAGACAGATACGCAGTATTTT.

There are many counts of this clonotype. This chain links TRBV7-2 with TRBJ1-6, with D unclear. This CDR3 is 14 amino acids long. Trimming stripped 7 bases from V and 9 bases from J, with 16 bases between. The germline CDR1 and CDR2 sequences are SGHTA and FQGNSA. CDR3 sequence reads: CASIEGGLVSPLHF. The CDR3 bases are TGTGCCAGCATCGAGGGAGGGCTAGTTTCACCCCTCCACTTT. Combining the CDR3 with reference TRBV7-2 and TRBJ1-6 gives the whole variable domain GAGVSQSPSNKVTEKGKDVELRCDPISGHTALYWYRQSLGQGLEFLIYFQGNSAPDKSGLPSDRFSAERTGGSVSTLTIQRTQQEDSAVYLCASIEGGLVSPLHFGNGTRLTVT.

The CDR3 region is CASSNWTGCYEQYF. In DNA, the CDR3 is TGTGCCAGCAGCAACTGGACAGGTTGCTACGAGCAGTACTTC. The chain couples TRBV7-2 to TRBJ2-7; 7 nucleotides agree with TRBD1. Unmatched junction bases numbered 7, after V lost 5 bases and J lost 3 bases. CDR3 length: 14 amino acids. From germline, CDR1 is SGHTA and CDR2 FQGNSA. The whole variable domain, filled in from reference TRBV7-2 and TRBJ2-7, reads GAGVSQSPSNKVTEKGKDVELRCDPISGHTALYWYRQSLGQGLEFLIYFQGNSAPDKSGLPSDRFSAERTGGSVSTLTIQRTQQEDSAVYLCASSNWTGCYEQYFGPGTRLTVT.

This clonotype was counted between two and nine times. V and J are TRBV7-3 and TRBJ2-5, with a possible D match to TRBD2 (6 bases). Germline assignment: CDR1 SGHTA and CDR2 FQGTGA. V was trimmed by 1 base and J by 5 bases, leaving 11 bases between them. This CDR3 region has 14 residues. CDR3 nucleotide sequence: TGTGCCAGCAGCTTAATAGGAGGGGCGGAGACCCAGTACTTC. Protein sequence: CASSLIGGAETQYF.

In the case of this clonotype: The junction departs from the called germline gene at one end, perhaps through a read error. The rearrangement joins TRBV15 to TRBJ2-3; 7 nucleotides align to TRBD2. The V gene's germline CDR1 is LNHNV and CDR2 YYDKDF (reference sequence). CDR3 size: 14 residues. CDR3 sequence reads: CVTTGGGSTDTQYF. In nucleotides, the CDR3 is TGTGTCACAACTGGGGGGGGGAGCACAGATACGCAGTACTTT. The complete variable domain, with remaining parts taken from reference TRBV15 and TRBJ2-3, reads DAMVIQNPRYQVTQFGKPVTLSCSQTLNHNVMYWYQQKSSQAPKLLFHYYDKDFNNEADTPDNFQSRRPNTSFCFLDIRSPGLGDTAMYLCVTTGGGSTDTQYFGPGTRLTVL.

The chain couples TRBV20-1 to TRBJ2-1; TRBD2 aligns across 7 bases. With 0 bases clipped from V and 9 bases from J, the junction kept 8 bases outside the gene matches. The germline V gene encodes CDR1 DFQATT and CDR2 SNEGSKA (reference sequence). The CDR3 sequence is 14 residues long. The CDR3 DNA follows: TGCAGTGCTAGAGAACCGGGGGGAGGAAGTGAGCAGTTCTTC. Residues: CSAREPGGGSEQFF.

This rearrangement joins TRBV29-1 to TRBJ1-1; D remains ambiguous. Germline assignment: CDR1 SQVTM and CDR2 ANQGSEA. The CDR3 consists of 13 residues. Between the trimmed V and J ends, which lost 2 bases and 3 bases, there was a span of 10 bases. The CDR3 reads CSVERVGHTEAFF. For the CDR3, the DNA is TGCAGCGTTGAAAGGGTCGGGCACACTGAAGCTTTCTTT.

A note on this clonotype: One end of the junction is discordant with germline, which a read error may explain. The chain combines TRBV11-2 with TRBJ2-1; D assignment may be TRBD1 or TRBD2 (5 bases each). The CDR3 consists of 16 residues. The V gene's germline CDR1 is SGHAT and CDR2 FQNNGV. The CDR3 DNA reads TGTGTCAGCAGCCAGGCGGACTGGGACCAGCACAATGAGCAGTTCTTC. Protein product: CVSSQADWDQHNEQFF.

In this sample, this clonotype turned up many times. This chain connects TRBV15 to TRBJ2-7; the D is unclear. The CDR3 length is 15 residues. Germline-derived CDR1 and CDR2 are LNHNV and YYDKDF (reference sequence). V was cut by 0 bases and J by 5 bases, with 14 bases left in between. The CDR3 sequence is CATSRDRSWSNEQYF. CDR3 DNA sequence: TGTGCCACCAGCAGAGATCGTAGCTGGTCTAACGAGCAGTACTTC.

V is TRBV28 and J is TRBJ1-2; D is perhaps TRBD1 (5 bases). Trimming took off 3 bases at V and 5 bases at J, with 10 bases between the two ends. CDR1 is MDHEN, CDR2 SYDVKM, per germline. This CDR3 region has 13 residues. DNA of the CDR3: TGTGCCAGCAGTTTTGAGACAGCTTATGGCTACACCTTC. Translating gives CASSFETAYGYTF.